This T cell receptor (beta chain) was captured by sequencing in a study of T cells in Graves' hyperthyroidism and ophthalmopathy. Study background: Blood from the periphery was taken at initial diagnosis, before any treatment.

This clonotype showed up many times. This CDR3 region has 15 residues. Trimming removed 6 bases from V and 6 bases from J; junction bases left unmatched: 10. The germline gives CDR1 MNHNS, CDR2 SASEGT. The study excluded patients with uncontrolled infection, other autoimmune disease, pregnancy or lactation. TCR beta CDR3 sequences were amplified from RNA transcripts. The primer set for the first-round RT-PCR of the TCR CDR3 was HTBI. A single record per CDR3 protein comes from TCRdb applying MiXCR to the multiplex PCR reads. Among more than 500,000 distinct CDR3 sequences, roughly a sixth were seen once, and the ten largest hold around 32%.

The specimen sequenced was blood. The clonotype was recovered from a woman aged 30 to 39 with Graves' ophthalmopathy. The chain recombines TRBV6-1 with TRBJ1-5; 8 bases map to TRBD1. CDR3 DNA: TGTGCCAGCAGCTTTACAGGGGGTGGTGGTCAGCCCCAGCATTTT. Translating gives CASSFTGGGGQPQHF.